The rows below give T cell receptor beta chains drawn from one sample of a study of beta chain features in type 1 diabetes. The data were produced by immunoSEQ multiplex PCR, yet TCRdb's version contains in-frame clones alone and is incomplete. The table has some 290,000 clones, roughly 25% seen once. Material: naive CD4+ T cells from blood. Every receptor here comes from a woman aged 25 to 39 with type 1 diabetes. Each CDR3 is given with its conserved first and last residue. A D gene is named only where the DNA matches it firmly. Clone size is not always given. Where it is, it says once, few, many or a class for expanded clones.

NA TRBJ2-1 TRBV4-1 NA TGCGCCAGCAGCCCCCCGACGACGGGGGTGTACGGGAGTGGAGAGCAGTTCTTC CASSPPTTGVYGSGEQFF
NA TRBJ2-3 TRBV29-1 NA TGCAGCGTTGTGGGTCGGAGACAGACAGATACGCAGTATTTT CSVVGRRQTDTQYF
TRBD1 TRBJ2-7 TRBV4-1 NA TGCGCCAGCAGCCAGGCGACAGGGACCAACGAGCAGTACTTC CASSQATGTNEQYF
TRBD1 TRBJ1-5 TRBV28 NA TGTGCCAGCAGTTGGACAGGGAGAAGTCGCAATCAGCCCCAGCATTTT CASSWTGRSRNQPQHF
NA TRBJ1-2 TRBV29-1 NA TGCAGCGTTGATGGACAGTTTCAGGGTGGCTACACCTTC CSVDGQFQGGYTF
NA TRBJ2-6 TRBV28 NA TGTGCCAGCAGTTTAAACAGGCGCGGGGCCAACGTCCTGACTTTC CASSLNRRGANVLTF
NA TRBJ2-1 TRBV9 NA TGTGCCAGCAGCCTCAGGGACTATGAGCAGTTCTTC CASSLRDYEQFF
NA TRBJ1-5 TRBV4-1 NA TGCGCCAGCAGCCCAAGACCCGGGGAAGCCCAGCATTTT CASSPRPGEAQHF
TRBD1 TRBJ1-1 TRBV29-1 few TGCAGCGTTCAAGACAGGGGGCTTACTGAAGCTTTCTTT CSVQDRGLTEAFF
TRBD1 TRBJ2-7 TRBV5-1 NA TGCGCCAGCAGCTCGGGACAGGACGACGAGCAGTACTTC CASSSGQDDEQYF
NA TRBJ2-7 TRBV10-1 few TGCGCCAGCAGTGCGGGCCGAGGGACCTACGAGCAGTACTTC CASSAGRGTYEQYF
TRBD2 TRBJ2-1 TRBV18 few TGTGCCAGCTCACCCGGGACTAGCGGGAAAGGCTATGAGCAGTTCTTC CASSPGTSGKGYEQFF
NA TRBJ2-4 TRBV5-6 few TGTGCCAGCAGCTTCGCAGGGGCAAACATTCAGTACTTC CASSFAGANIQYF
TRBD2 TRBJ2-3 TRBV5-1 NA TGCGCCAGCAGCTTGACGACTAGCGGGAGTGAGGGTACGCAGTATTTT CASSLTTSGSEGTQYF
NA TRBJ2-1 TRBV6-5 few TGTGCCAGCAGCCCGGACTTGAGCTCCTACAATGAGCAGTTCTTC CASSPDLSSYNEQFF
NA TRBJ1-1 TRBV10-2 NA TGCGCCAGCAGTGAGAACTCTCACACTGAAGCTTTCTTT CASSENSHTEAFF
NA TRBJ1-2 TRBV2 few TGTGCCAGCAGTCCCCGCAGGGGCCGCTATGGCTACACCTTC CASSPRRGRYGYTF
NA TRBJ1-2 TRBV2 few TGTGCCAGCAGTGATCTCGGCTACACCTTC CASSDLGYTF
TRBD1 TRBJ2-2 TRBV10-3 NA TGTGCCATCAGTGTTTCGGACAGGGAAAAGGAGCTGTTTTTT CAISVSDREKELFF
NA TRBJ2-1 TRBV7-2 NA TGTGCCAGCAGCTCCGCCGCGACTAGACTAGACAATGAGCAGTTCTTC CASSSAATRLDNEQFF
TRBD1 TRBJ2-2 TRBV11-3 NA TGTGCCAGCAGCTCGGGGACAGGGGACACCGGGGAGCTGTTTTTT CASSSGTGDTGELFF
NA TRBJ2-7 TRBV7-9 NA TGTGCCAGCAGCTCAAATGGACAAGCACAGTACTTC CASSSNGQAQYF
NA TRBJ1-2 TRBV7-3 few TGTGCCAGCAGCCCTGGTGCAGGTGGCTACACCTTC CASSPGAGGYTF
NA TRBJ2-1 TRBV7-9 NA TGTGCCAGCAGCCCCGACAGTAAGCAGTTCTTC CASSPDSKQFF
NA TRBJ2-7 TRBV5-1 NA TGCGCCAGCAGCCCGTTTTCTGGGTCAGGGACCTACGAGCAGTACTTC CASSPFSGSGTYEQYF